This T cell receptor (beta chain) was sequenced in a study of shared clonotypes between healthy human individuals. General study findings and limits: What naive subsets generally showed was a larger estimated richness than memory subsets showed. Among donors, clonotype sharing was expected to be affected by sequencing depth.

The assay was run at deep level. TCRdb's table, derived via immunoSEQ multiplex PCR, lists solely in-frame clones and lacks some. The sample holds 850,000 to 1,200,000 clones, about 70% seen once. For this clone: Its antigen is currently unknown.

The V segment lost 5 bases and the J segment 2 bases; nucleotides outside the gene matches: 7. CDR1 is SEHNR, CDR2 FQNEAQ, per germline (reference sequence). The CDR3 length is 15 residues. V gene TRBV7-9 combines with J gene TRBJ2-3, with 7 bases identical to TRBD1. Sequencing used memory CD4+ T cells sorted from blood. Subset noted: CD45RA-negative fraction. The sequence was obtained from a man aged 18 to 29 in good health. CDR3 bases: TGTGCCAGCAGCACAATAGGGACAGCCACAGATACGCAGTATTTT. This gives the protein CASSTIGTATDTQYF.